This T cell receptor beta chain was observed in a study of T-cell reconstitution after alpha-beta-depleted transplantation in children. Study-wide points: TCRbeta diversity was high at day 60 in some patients (a result of surviving recipient T cells and thymic progenitors).

This clonotype was picked up many times. Its antigen is unidentified. The CDR3 loop spans 15 amino acids. V was cut by 0 bases and J by 9 bases, with 16 bases left in between. In germline, CDR1 is SGHRS, CDR2 YFSETQ. For TCRbeta, the library was prepared with unique molecular identifiers. One entry per CDR3 protein results from TCRdb running MiXCR on the PCR reads. This sample has around 670,000 distinct CDR3 sequences, with approximately 14% found just once. The V gene is TRBV5-1, the J gene TRBJ2-1; D is unclear. This receptor was taken from a girl aged 2 to 10 with congenital amegakaryocytic thrombocytopenia, due to receive a stem cell transplant. Sequencing was performed on PBMCs, taken before TCRalphabeta/CD19-depleted stem cell transplant. The CDR3 spells CASSLGMTLSSEQFF. DNA of the CDR3: TGCGCCAGCAGCTTGGGGATGACTTTGAGCAGTGAGCAGTTCTTC.